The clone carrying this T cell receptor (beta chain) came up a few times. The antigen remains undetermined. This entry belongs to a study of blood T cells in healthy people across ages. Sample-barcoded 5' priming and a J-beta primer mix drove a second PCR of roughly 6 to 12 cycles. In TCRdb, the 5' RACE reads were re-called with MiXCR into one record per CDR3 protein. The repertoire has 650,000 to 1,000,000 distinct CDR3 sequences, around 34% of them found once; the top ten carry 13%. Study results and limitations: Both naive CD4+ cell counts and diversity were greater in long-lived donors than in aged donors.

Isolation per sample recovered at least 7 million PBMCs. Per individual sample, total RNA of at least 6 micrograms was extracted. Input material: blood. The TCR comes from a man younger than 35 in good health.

The CDR3 is CASSFHGTSGRSTDTQYF. In nucleotides, the CDR3 is TGTGCCAGCAGCTTCCACGGGACTAGCGGAAGAAGCACAGATACGCAGTATTTT. This chain connects TRBV7-9 to TRBJ2-3, with TRBD2 identical over 11 bases. CDR1 and CDR2 from the germline V gene are SEHNR and FQNEAQ (reference sequence). Trimming cost V 3 bases and J 0 bases; bases outside gene matches: 8. The CDR3 has 18 residues.